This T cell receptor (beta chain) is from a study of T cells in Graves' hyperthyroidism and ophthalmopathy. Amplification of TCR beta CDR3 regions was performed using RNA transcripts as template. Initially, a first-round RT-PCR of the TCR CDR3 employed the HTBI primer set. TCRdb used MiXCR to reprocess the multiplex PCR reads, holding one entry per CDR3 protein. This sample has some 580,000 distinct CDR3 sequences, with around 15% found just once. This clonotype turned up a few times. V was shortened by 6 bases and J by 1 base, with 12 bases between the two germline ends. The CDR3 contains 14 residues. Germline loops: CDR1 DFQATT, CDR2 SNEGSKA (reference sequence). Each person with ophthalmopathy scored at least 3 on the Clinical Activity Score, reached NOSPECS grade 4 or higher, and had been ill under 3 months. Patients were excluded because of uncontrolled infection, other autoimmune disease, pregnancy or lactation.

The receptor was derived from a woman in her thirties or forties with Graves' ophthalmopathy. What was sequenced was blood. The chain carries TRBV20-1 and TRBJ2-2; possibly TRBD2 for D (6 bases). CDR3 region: CSATSSGNTGELFF. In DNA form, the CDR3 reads TGCAGTGCGACTAGTAGCGGGAACACCGGGGAGCTGTTTTTT.